The 6 T cell receptor beta chains below come from one sample, sequenced in a study of blood T cells in healthy people across ages. It was with a sample-barcoded 5' primer and a J-beta primer mix that a second PCR of roughly 6 to 11 cycles was run. TCRdb re-analysed the 5' RACE reads in MiXCR, keeping a single row per CDR3 protein. Among 730,000 or so distinct CDR3 sequences listed, roughly 43% were seen once. The specimen sequenced was blood. These receptors were obtained from a man at least 80 years old in good health.

This rearrangement joins TRBV3-1 to TRBJ2-6, with no clear D. Germline CDR1 LGHDT, CDR2 YNNKEL (reference sequence). V was clipped by 0 bases and J by 0 bases, with 9 bases between them. The CDR3 contains 17 residues. The CDR3 here is CASSQDSCPSGANVLTF. CDR3 DNA: TGTGCCAGCAGCCAAGACAGCTGCCCCTCTGGGGCCAACGTCCTGACTTTC.

This clonotype has just a few counts. V is TRBV6-1 and J is TRBJ2-7; 9 bases agree with TRBD1. The V segment lost 8 bases and the J segment 4 bases; nucleotides outside the gene matches: 6. This CDR3 contains 13 residues. Germline assignment: CDR1 MNHNS and CDR2 SASEGT. CDR3: CASVTGGRYEQYF. The CDR3 bases are TGTGCCAGCGTGACAGGGGGTAGATACGAGCAGTACTTC.

The genes are TRBV12-3 or TRBV12-4 and TRBJ2-1; the match to TRBD2 covers 8 bases. Trimming took 11 bases from V and 0 from J; bases not matched to a gene: 6. CDR3 length: 14 amino acids. The CDR3 loop is CASGRGSSYNEQFF. CDR3 nucleotides: TGTGCCTCCGGGAGGGGCAGCTCCTACAATGAGCAGTTCTTC.

The chain joins TRBV15 to TRBJ1-5, with D tentatively TRBD1 (5 bases). Trimming removed 0 bases from V and 7 bases from J, with 13 bases in between. CDR1 LNHNV and CDR2 YYDKDF come from the germline V gene (reference sequence). The CDR3 extends over 15 amino acids. CDR3 residues: CATSRDAGEGQPQHF. CDR3 nucleotides: TGTGCCACCAGCAGAGACGCGGGGGAAGGGCAGCCCCAGCATTTT.

This clonotype occurred a few times. This sequence joins TRBV27 and TRBJ2-3, with TRBD2 identical over 8 bases. The CDR3 spans 17 residues. The V segment lost 8 bases and the J segment 4 bases; nucleotides outside the gene matches: 17. CDR1 is MNHEY, CDR2 SMNVEV, per germline (reference sequence). This CDR3 reads CASLKFGLANGADTQYF. In DNA, the CDR3 is TGTGCCAGCCTTAAATTCGGACTAGCTAACGGGGCAGATACGCAGTATTTT.

This chain connects TRBV5-1 to TRBJ1-1; the D gene is possibly TRBD1 (5 bases). The germline CDR1 and CDR2 sequences are SGHRS and YFSETQ. This CDR3 has 14 residues. V was cut by 1 base and J by 2 bases, with 9 bases left in between. Written as DNA, the CDR3 is TGCGCCAGCAGCTTGTGGCGGGACAACACTGAAGCTTTCTTT. This codes for CASSLWRDNTEAFF.